A single sample gave rise to the 15 T cell receptor beta chains below, sequenced in a study of cytomegalovirus exposure and HLA in healthy donors. Both 60 Vbeta primers and 13 Jbeta primers went into the PCR. The table came from immunoSEQ multiplex PCR; TCRdb's copy has only in-frame clones and leaves some out. The data show some 70,000 clones, 75% to 85% seen once. The material sequenced was PBMCs. The receptors were sampled from a human donor in good health.

V usage is TRBV6-1 and J usage is TRBJ1-2; TRBD1 matches at 8 bases. Germline values: CDR1 MNHNS, CDR2 SASEGT. The J segment lost 8 bases and the V segment lost 4 bases, leaving 6 bases of the junction unmatched. The CDR3 has 13 residues. This CDR3 reads CASSGGQDRGYTF. DNA of the CDR3: TGTGCCAGCAGTGGGGGACAGGACCGAGGCTACACCTTC.

This rearrangement joins TRBV6-1 to TRBJ2-1, with TRBD1 as a possible D gene (6 bases). V lost 5 bases to trimming and J lost 4 bases, with 15 bases between them. The V gene's germline CDR1 is MNHNS and CDR2 SASEGT. The CDR3 runs 15 residues. CDR3 region: CASSRTGYKYNEQFF. The CDR3 DNA follows: TGTGCCAGCAGTCGAACAGGGTACAAGTACAATGAGCAGTTCTTC.

The chain recombines TRBV11-2 with TRBJ1-4; the D gene is possibly TRBD1 (5 bases). The ends were cut back, 2 bases at V and 0 bases at J, with 13 bases in the middle. The length of the CDR3 is 17 residues. The germline V gene encodes CDR1 SGHAT and CDR2 FQNNGV. The CDR3 here is CASSLTGGGTTNEKLFF. The CDR3 DNA is TGTGCCAGCAGCTTAACGGGGGGGGGAACAACTAATGAAAAACTGTTTTTT.

This chain connects TRBV12-5 to TRBJ1-1, with no clear D. Germline loops: CDR1 LGHNT, CDR2 FRNRAP. V shed 0 bases and J shed 6 bases, with 14 bases lying between them. The CDR3 covers 15 residues. CDR3 region: CASGLVMGRHAEAFF. The CDR3 coding sequence is TGTGCTAGTGGTTTGGTTATGGGCCGGCATGCTGAAGCTTTCTTT.

This chain joins TRBV6-1 and TRBJ1-6; D is unresolved. The germline V and J ends were trimmed by 3 bases and 9 bases, with 12 bases remaining between them. Germline V gene sequence: CDR1 MNHNS, CDR2 SASEGT. The CDR3 extends over 14 amino acids. The chain's CDR3 is CASSEEPAGSPLHF. The CDR3, as DNA: TGTGCCAGCAGTGAGGAACCGGCGGGTTCACCCCTCCACTTT.

The chain links TRBV4-1 to TRBJ2-5, with 7 bases lining up with TRBD1. This CDR3 is built from 13 residues. CDR1 and CDR2 (germline): MGHRA, YSYEKL. Unmatched junction bases numbered 2, after V lost 4 bases and J lost 3 bases. CDR3 nucleotides: TGCGCCAGCAGCCTAGACAGGGAAGAGACCCAGTACTTC. Encoded protein: CASSLDREETQYF.

The J gene is TRBJ1-3, the V gene TRBV18; D remains unclear. This CDR3 region has 14 residues. Trimming took off 2 bases at V and 2 bases at J, with 7 bases between the two ends. Germline-derived CDR1 and CDR2 are KGHSH and LQKENI. The CDR3 region has the DNA TGTGCCAGCTCACCAGCGGGAACTGGAAACACCATATATTTT. Translating it yields CASSPAGTGNTIYF.

V is TRBV6-5 and J is TRBJ1-1; D is ambiguous. CDR3 length: 14 amino acids. Trimming pared 5 bases from V and 4 bases from J, leaving 14 bases between. Germline V gives CDR1 MNHEY, CDR2 SVGAGI. The CDR3 loop reads CASSVAGHGTEAFF. The CDR3 DNA sequence: TGTGCCAGCAGTGTTGCAGGTCACGGCACTGAAGCTTTCTTT.

The J gene is TRBJ1-6, the V gene TRBV2; D ambiguous. Trimming took 11 bases from V and 10 from J, leaving 15 bases between them. The germline gives CDR1 SNHLY, CDR2 FYNNEI. This CDR3 region has 12 residues. The CDR3 loop reads CAGGGRGSPLHF. CDR3 DNA sequence: TGTGCCGGTGGAGGTCGTGGCTCACCCCTCCACTTT.

The gene calls are TRBV5-1 and TRBJ1-1; D is unclear. The CDR3 runs to 15 residues. Germline CDR1 is SGHRS and CDR2 is YFSETQ. Trimming shortened V by 4 bases and J by 4 bases, and 17 bases separated the two germline ends. In DNA form, the CDR3 reads TGCGCCAGCAGCCCACCCTCTACGGGAGGCACTGAAGCTTTCTTT. It yields the protein CASSPPSTGGTEAFF.

The rearrangement uses TRBV4-3 and TRBJ2-5; TRBD2 aligns across 10 bases. This CDR3 spans 16 amino acids. J gave up 5 bases and V 1 base, and 7 bases lay outside the gene matches. CDR1 is LGHNA and CDR2 is YSLEER in the germline V gene. As DNA, the CDR3 is TGCGCCAGCAGCCAAGGAAGCGGGGGGGCCGGGGAGACCCAGTACTTC. Amino acid sequence: CASSQGSGGAGETQYF.

The rearrangement links TRBV9 to TRBJ2-5, with 7 bases lining up with TRBD1. This CDR3 spans 19 amino acids. V was clipped by 8 bases and J by 5 bases; unmatched bases: 27. Germline assignment: CDR1 SGDLS and CDR2 YYNGEE. The CDR3 is CARILGGEGTDSSWETQYF. The CDR3 nucleotides are TGTGCCAGAATCCTAGGAGGTGAAGGGACAGATTCGAGTTGGGAGACCCAGTACTTC.

This clone was detected once. This rearrangement joins TRBV18 to TRBJ1-3; 8 bases fit TRBD1. The CDR3 covers 17 residues. After removal of 3 bases from V and 0 bases from J, the junction contained 7 bases not matched to a gene. Germline CDR1 reads KGHSH; CDR2 reads LQKENI. The CDR3 DNA sequence: TGTGCCAGCTCACCCGGGGACAGGCGGTTCTCTGGAAACACCATATATTTT. This codes for CASSPGDRRFSGNTIYF.

This clone was seen just once. In DNA form, the CDR3 reads TGCACCAGCAGCCAAGATCTACCGGGACTAGACCCGAAATACACAGATACGCAGTATTTT. This encodes CTSSQDLPGLDPKYTDTQYF. This sequence joins TRBV1 and TRBJ2-3; the table's D call of TRBD2 was not tested on the DNA. TRBV1 is reported as a pseudogene. The CDR3 runs 20 residues.

This chain links TRBV7-8 with TRBJ2-6; TRBD1 matches at 9 bases. Trimming removed 5 bases from V and 3 bases from J; junction bases left unmatched: 11. CDR3 length: 18 residues. Per germline, CDR1 SGHVS and CDR2 FQNEAQ. CDR3 sequence reads: CASSPRPGTGNGANVLTF. The CDR3 DNA reads TGTGCCAGCAGCCCGCGTCCCGGGACAGGGAATGGGGCCAACGTCCTGACTTTC.